One sample yielded the 31 T cell receptor beta chains listed below, sequenced in a study of identical twins. TCRdb independently ran MiXCR on the 5' RACE reads; one entry per CDR3 protein. The table lists about 240,000 distinct CDR3 sequences, about 11% of them singletons. Sequencing was carried out using memory T cells sorted from blood. The receptors were gathered from a man in his forties or fifties in good health.

The chain employs TRBV4-2 and TRBJ2-2; perhaps TRBD2 as D (6 bases). The CDR3 loop spans 16 amino acids. The V end was cut by 1 base, the J end by 2 bases, with 11 bases between. Germline lookup yields CDR1 LGHNA and CDR2 YNFKEQ. CDR3 nucleotide sequence: TGTGCCAGCAGCCAAGTAGGGACTCAAAACACCGGGGAGCTGTTTTTT. It encodes CASSQVGTQNTGELFF.

This clonotype was observed many times. The chain links TRBV28 to TRBJ2-7; TRBD2 is a possible D gene (5 bases). Germline-derived CDR1 and CDR2 are MDHEN and SYDVKM. Trimming took off 6 bases at V and 0 bases at J, with 15 bases between the two ends. The length of the CDR3 is 15 residues. The CDR3 loop reads CASRTHGVSSYEQYF. In nucleotides, the CDR3 is TGTGCCAGCAGAACCCACGGGGTGAGCTCCTACGAGCAGTACTTC. The full variable domain, rest sourced from reference TRBV28 and TRBJ2-7, is DVKVTQSSRYLVKRTGEKVFLECVQDMDHENMFWYRQDPGLGLRLIYFSYDVKMKEKGDIPEGYSVSREKKERFSLILESASTNQTSMYLCASRTHGVSSYEQYFGPGTRLTVT.

The chain joins TRBV18 to TRBJ1-3; TRBD1 agrees at 7 bases. The germline gives CDR1 KGHSH, CDR2 LQKENI. V lost 6 bases, J lost 4 bases, and 6 bases stayed unmatched. This CDR3 is built from 14 residues. CDR3 DNA: TGTGCCAGCTCCCTGGACAGGTCCGGAAACACCATATATTTT. Protein sequence: CASSLDRSGNTIYF.

This clonotype was seen only once. The rearrangement links TRBV4-1 to TRBJ2-1; perhaps TRBD1 as D (5 bases). CDR1 and CDR2 from the germline V gene are MGHRA and YSYEKL. This CDR3 is built from 16 residues. Trimming left V 3 bases short and J 3 bases short, with 15 bases between. The CDR3 DNA reads TGCGCCAGCAGCCAGGTTCAGGGTGGCCGCTACAATGAGCAGTTCTTC. Its protein product is CASSQVQGGRYNEQFF.

This clonotype was observed a few times. This chain uses TRBV20-1 with TRBJ1-5; TRBD1 matches 8 bases. This CDR3 is built from 14 residues. Germline CDR1 and CDR2: DFQATT and SNEGSKA (reference sequence). J lost 3 bases, V lost 6 bases, and 7 bases had no gene match. CDR3 bases: TGCAGTGCCCACCCGGGACAGGTCAATCAGCCCCAGCATTTT. Translating gives CSAHPGQVNQPQHF.

V usage is TRBV4-3 and J usage is TRBJ2-1, with D unresolved. The CDR3 length is 16 residues. Germline loops: CDR1 LGHNA, CDR2 YSLEER. The ends were cut back, 0 bases at V and 12 bases at J, with 21 bases in the middle. As DNA, the CDR3 is TGCGCCAGCAGCCAAGATCCCCCTAGTGTGGGGTCTGGGCAGTTCTTC. Translating it yields CASSQDPPSVGSGQFF.

This clonotype came up a few times. The chain couples TRBV4-2 to TRBJ2-2, with D possibly TRBD2 on 5 matching bases. CDR3 length: 17 residues. V was trimmed by 8 bases and J by 2 bases, leaving 21 bases between them. Germline values: CDR1 LGHNA, CDR2 YNFKEQ. In DNA form, the CDR3 reads TGTGCCAGCCAGTCATGGGCCGGAGCGGATAACACCGGGGAGCTGTTTTTT. Amino acids: CASQSWAGADNTGELFF.

CDR3 in DNA: TGTGCCAGCAGCCAAGATCGGGCGAACCCCCGACGGACCCAGTACTTC. Amino acid sequence: CASSQDRANPRRTQYF. The rearrangement joins TRBV14 to TRBJ2-5; D gene unclear. This CDR3 is 16 amino acids long. CDR1 is SGHDN and CDR2 is FVKESK in the germline V gene. Trimming pared 0 bases from V and 7 bases from J, leaving 18 bases between.

This clonotype was observed many times. V and J are TRBV30 and TRBJ2-7; D remains unclear. Germline CDR1 is GTSNPN and CDR2 is SVGIG (reference sequence). This CDR3 comprises 11 residues. With 2 bases removed from V and 3 bases from J, the gap between germline ends came to 5 bases. DNA of the CDR3: TGTGCCTGGAGTACCGACTACGAGCAGTACTTC. It yields the protein CAWSTDYEQYF.

This chain joins TRBV5-1 and TRBJ2-1; the match to TRBD1 covers 9 bases. CDR1 SGHRS and CDR2 YFSETQ come from the germline V gene. CDR3 length: 15 amino acids. Trimming at V came to 1 base and at J to 4 bases, leaving 3 bases not matched to a gene. CDR3 amino acids: CASSLRTGAYNEQFF. CDR3 bases: TGCGCCAGCAGCTTGCGGACAGGGGCATACAATGAGCAGTTCTTC.

The chain carries TRBV30 and TRBJ1-2; a possible D gene is TRBD1 (5 bases). Trimming removed 3 bases from V and 4 bases from J, with 15 bases in between. The CDR3 loop spans 14 amino acids. In germline, CDR1 is GTSNPN, CDR2 SVGIG (reference sequence). This CDR3 reads CAWRWGVWSYGYTF. The CDR3 DNA is TGTGCCTGGAGGTGGGGGGTTTGGAGCTATGGCTACACCTTC.

This chain joins TRBV7-9 and TRBJ1-2; D gene unclear. Trimming removed 11 bases at V and 2 bases at J, with 15 bases between. The CDR3 has 13 amino acids. Germline values: CDR1 SEHNR, CDR2 FQNEAQ (reference sequence). CDR3 loop: CAVPLRRNYGYTF. The CDR3 DNA reads as TGTGCCGTCCCCTTGAGACGCAACTATGGCTACACCTTC.

This clonotype was counted only a few times. The V and J genes are TRBV27 and TRBJ2-3, with D tentatively TRBD2 (5 bases). V was cut by 11 bases and J by 2 bases, with 14 bases left in between. In germline, CDR1 is MNHEY, CDR2 SMNVEV (reference sequence). The CDR3 runs 13 residues. This CDR3 reads CAPQQRYTDTQYF. In DNA form, the CDR3 reads TGTGCCCCCCAACAGCGGTACACAGATACGCAGTATTTT.

This clonotype was counted many times. The V gene is TRBV15, the J gene TRBJ2-2, with a possible D match to TRBD2 (5 bases). From germline, CDR1 is LNHNV and CDR2 YYDKDF (reference sequence). This CDR3 comprises 14 residues. The V and J ends lost 7 bases and 1 base respectively, with 10 bases between them. CDR3 sequence reads: CATKRGMNTGELFF. As DNA, the CDR3 is TGTGCCACCAAAAGAGGGATGAACACCGGGGAGCTGTTTTTT.

This clonotype was picked up a small number of times. This chain connects TRBV7-2 to TRBJ2-7; weak D call: TRBD1 (5 bases). From germline, CDR1 is SGHTA and CDR2 FQGNSA. Trimming pared 2 bases from V and 6 bases from J, leaving 20 bases between. CDR3 length: 16 amino acids. This chain's CDR3 is CASSLLPRTLISEQYF. The CDR3 region has the DNA TGTGCCAGCAGCTTACTCCCCAGGACACTGATCTCCGAGCAGTACTTC.

This clonotype was detected only a few times. V usage is TRBV2 and J usage is TRBJ1-1, with 8 bases identical to TRBD1. The CDR3 is 16 amino acids. Germline V gene lookup returns CDR1 SNHLY and CDR2 FYNNEI. The V gene end was trimmed by 7 bases and the J gene end by 1 base; junction bases not matched to a gene: 11. CDR3 sequence (DNA): TGTGCCAGCACTGCCCTACCGGGACAGGCGAACACTGAAGCTTTCTTT. It translates to CASTALPGQANTEAFF.

The sample holds many counts of this clonotype. This chain links TRBV18 with TRBJ1-5; 7 positions match TRBD1. Germline V lookup: CDR1 KGHSH, CDR2 LQKENI. Trimming removed 5 bases from V and 4 bases from J; junction bases left unmatched: 11. This CDR3 spans 16 amino acids. Here the CDR3 reads CASSSSTGAPNQPQHF. DNA for the CDR3: TGTGCCAGCTCATCAAGTACAGGGGCTCCAAATCAGCCCCAGCATTTT.

This clonotype was detected ten times or more. The V and J genes are TRBV4-3 and TRBJ2-1; no firm D call. The CDR3 contains 15 residues. Looked up from germline, CDR1 is LGHNA and CDR2 is YSLEER. V gave up 1 base and J gave up 2 bases, with 9 bases separating them. CDR3 nucleotides: TGCGCCAGCAGCCAAGGAGGATTAACCTACAATGAGCAGTTCTTC. Amino acids: CASSQGGLTYNEQFF.

The sample holds many counts of this clonotype. The V gene is TRBV7-2, the J gene TRBJ2-7; D call uncertain. Looked up from germline, CDR1 is SGHTA and CDR2 is FQGNSA. V lost 0 bases and J 3 bases, leaving 9 bases between the germline ends. This CDR3 is 14 amino acids long. Written as DNA, the CDR3 is TGTGCCAGCAGCTTAGCAGGAGCTGACTACGAGCAGTACTTC. Translating gives CASSLAGADYEQYF.

This clonotype showed up many times. This chain connects TRBV7-2 to TRBJ1-5, with unresolved D. V dropped 5 bases and J dropped 7 bases, with 12 bases sitting between them. Per the germline V gene, CDR1 is SGHTA and CDR2 is FQGNSA. This CDR3 has 13 amino acids. In DNA form, the CDR3 reads TGTGCCAGCAGCCTATATCCGGGACAGCCCCAGCATTTT. Translated, it gives CASSLYPGQPQHF. The full variable domain, with the rest looked up from reference TRBV7-2 and TRBJ1-5, is GAGVSQSPSNKVTEKGKDVELRCDPISGHTALYWYRQSLGQGLEFLIYFQGNSAPDKSGLPSDRFSAERTGGSVSTLTIQRTQQEDSAVYLCASSLYPGQPQHFGDGTRLSIL.

This clonotype appeared a few times. The chain has TRBV4-1 and TRBJ1-4, with D maybe TRBD1 (6 bases). Germline values: CDR1 MGHRA, CDR2 YSYEKL. The V and J ends lost 2 bases and 7 bases respectively, with 14 bases between them. This CDR3 has 15 residues. CDR3 amino acids: CASSQSRGTGEKLFF. CDR3 bases: TGCGCCAGCAGCCAATCCAGGGGCACGGGTGAAAAACTGTTTTTT.

This clonotype has more than one count but fewer than ten. The J gene is TRBJ2-5, the V gene TRBV5-1; D may be TRBD2 (6 bases). This CDR3 has 15 residues. Germline loops: CDR1 SGHRS, CDR2 YFSETQ. Trimming left V 2 bases short and J 4 bases short, with 15 bases between. CDR3 amino acids: CASSLTGAWRETQYF. The CDR3 nucleotides read TGCGCCAGCAGCTTAACGGGAGCGTGGAGAGAGACCCAGTACTTC.

This clonotype was seen more than once but under ten times. V is TRBV28 and J is TRBJ2-1, with unresolved D. Germline CDR1 reads MDHEN; CDR2 reads SYDVKM. This CDR3 is built from 15 residues. V dropped 8 bases and J dropped 0 bases, with 14 bases sitting between them. CDR3 bases: TGTGCCAGCGGGGTAGGTGGAAGCTCCTACAATGAGCAGTTCTTC. Protein: CASGVGGSSYNEQFF.

This clonotype showed up many times. The chain links TRBV10-3 to TRBJ2-7, with 9 bases aligning to TRBD2. CDR1 and CDR2 from the germline V gene are ENHRY and SYGVKD. Trimming cost V 6 bases and J 1 base; bases outside gene matches: 16. This CDR3 region has 18 residues. This chain's CDR3 is CAISRQVGGLADSYEQYF. In DNA, the CDR3 is TGTGCCATCAGCCGACAGGTTGGGGGACTAGCTGATTCCTACGAGCAGTACTTC.

This clonotype has ten or more counts. The V and J genes are TRBV7-2 and TRBJ2-1; tentatively, D is TRBD2 (5 bases). The CDR3 is made up of 15 amino acids. Trimming took off 0 bases at V and 9 bases at J, with 15 bases between the two ends. CDR1 SGHTA and CDR2 FQGNSA come from the germline V gene. CDR3 sequence reads: CASSLAPGPGSEQFF. CDR3 DNA sequence: TGTGCCAGCAGCTTAGCCCCTGGACCGGGGAGTGAGCAGTTCTTC.

V usage is TRBV5-6 and J usage is TRBJ2-1, with unresolved D. The CDR3 has 16 residues. Looked up from germline, CDR1 is SGHDT and CDR2 is YYEEEE. V dropped 5 bases and J dropped 0 bases, with 15 bases sitting between them. The CDR3 sequence: CASSYRTASSYNEQFF. CDR3 bases: TGTGCCAGCAGTTATAGGACGGCTAGCTCCTACAATGAGCAGTTCTTC. Drawing the rest from reference TRBV5-6 and TRBJ2-1, the complete variable domain is DAGVTQSPTHLIKTRGQQVTLRCSPKSGHDTVSWYQQALGQGPQFIFQYYEEEERQRGNFPDRFSGHQFPNYSSELNVNALLLGDSALYLCASSYRTASSYNEQFFGPGTRLTVL.

The gene calls are TRBV5-1 and TRBJ2-1; maybe TRBD2 (5 bases). V shed 5 bases and J shed 9 bases, with 21 bases lying between them. The CDR3 loop spans 15 amino acids. Germline CDR1 SGHRS, CDR2 YFSETQ. CDR3 nucleotide sequence: TGCGCCAGCAGTCAAAGGGCTAGCCAAAGCTTTGAGCAGTTCTTC. Translation: CASSQRASQSFEQFF. The full variable domain, in which reference TRBV5-1 and TRBJ2-1 provide the parts outside the CDR3, is KAGVTQTPRYLIKTRGQQVTLSCSPISGHRSVSWYQQTPGQGLQFLFEYFSETQRNKGNFPGRFSGRQFSNSRSEMNVSTLELGDSALYLCASSQRASQSFEQFFGPGTRLTVL.

This clonotype was found a few times. This chain links TRBV20-1 with TRBJ2-3, with TRBD2 identical over 10 bases. The CDR3 has 16 residues. Trimming removed 3 bases from V and 2 bases from J; junction bases left unmatched: 8. Germline-derived CDR1 and CDR2 are DFQATT and SNEGSKA (reference sequence). CDR3 region: CSASGLAGAYTDTQYF. CDR3 coding DNA: TGCAGTGCTAGCGGGCTAGCGGGGGCCTACACAGATACGCAGTATTTT.

This clonotype was counted ten times or more. This chain connects TRBV20-1 to TRBJ2-3; D possibly corresponds to TRBD1 (7 bases). The CDR3 runs 14 residues. V gave up 1 base and J gave up 3 bases, with 11 bases separating them. Germline V CDR1 and CDR2: DFQATT, SNEGSKA (reference sequence). CDR3 in amino acids: CSARGQGGTDTQYF. The CDR3, as DNA: TGCAGTGCTAGAGGACAGGGAGGTACAGATACGCAGTATTTT.

This clonotype showed up just a few times. The rearrangement uses TRBV30 and TRBJ2-7; 7 nucleotides line up with TRBD2. Germline V lookup: CDR1 GTSNPN, CDR2 SVGIG (reference sequence). Germline trimming cut 2 bases from V and 3 bases from J; bases unmatched to any gene: 4. This CDR3 comprises 13 residues. The CDR3 here is CAWSRGGSYEQYF. In DNA, the CDR3 is TGTGCCTGGAGTAGGGGAGGGAGCTACGAGCAGTACTTC.

This clonotype was seen repeatedly, ten times or more. The V call is TRBV24-1, the J call TRBJ2-2; D gene ambiguous. Germline V gives CDR1 KGHDR, CDR2 SFDVKD. The germline V and J ends were trimmed by 4 bases and 0 bases, with 11 bases remaining between them. CDR3 length: 16 residues. The DNA for the CDR3 is TGTGCCACCAGTGACCCCCGTCAGACGAACACCGGGGAGCTGTTTTTT. As protein: CATSDPRQTNTGELFF.